This T cell receptor (beta chain) was observed in a study of shared clonotypes between healthy human individuals. V gave up 7 bases and J gave up 4 bases; unmatched junction bases: 10. CDR3 length: 14 residues. In germline, CDR1 is SGHDT, CDR2 YYEEEE. Roughly 33,000 T cell genomes, or approximately 190 ng DNA, went into the sorted-subset replicate PCRs. The data were produced by immunoSEQ multiplex PCR, yet TCRdb's version contains in-frame clones alone and is incomplete. The data show 1.5 million to 2.5 million clones, with about 94% seen just once and less than 1.5% held by the top ten. Selected positively for CCR7 and CD45RO-negative, naive CD8 cells excluded terminally differentiated effector memory CD45RA+ cells.

Sequenced: naive CD8+ T cells sorted from blood. The TCR comes from a man between 18 and 29 years old in good health. This chain links TRBV5-6 with TRBJ1-1; TRBD1 aligns across 7 bases. CDR3 sequence: CASGMETGPTEAFF. CDR3 DNA sequence: TGTGCCAGCGGAATGGAGACAGGGCCCACTGAAGCTTTCTTT.